The rows below give T cell receptor beta chains drawn from one sample of a study of PD-1 blockade in classical Hodgkin lymphoma. Assay: immunoSEQ multiplex PCR; the TCRdb copy retains only in-frame clones and omits some. The sample records more than 13,000 clones, just under 80% being singletons. The input for sequencing was peripheral blood mononuclear cells (PBMCs), taken before the second cycle of nivolumab. The receptors come from a human donor with classical Hodgkin lymphoma. CDR3s leave out the opening cysteine and the closing phenylalanine or tryptophan.

cdr3_aa: ASSLVLVIGYVDTQY
j_call: TRBJ2-3
v_call: TRBV7-2

cdr3_aa: ASSPMGAVGNQPQH
j_call: TRBJ1-5
v_call: TRBV18

cdr3_aa: ASSAPTSGGYNEQF
j_call: TRBJ2-1
v_call: TRBV18

cdr3_aa: AISEASGVSGANVLT
j_call: TRBJ2-6
v_call: TRBV10-3

cdr3_aa: ASSLGLAGHVTQY
j_call: TRBJ2-5
v_call: TRBV7-9

cdr3_aa: ASRGTGENQPQH
j_call: TRBJ1-5
v_call: TRBV19

cdr3_aa: ASSLDGMNSPLH
j_call: TRBJ1-6
v_call: TRBV5-1

cdr3_aa: ASSFVRGPSTDTQY
j_call: TRBJ2-3
v_call: TRBV7-2

cdr3_aa: ASSLGFSLLNEAF
j_call: TRBJ1-1
v_call: TRBV7-9

cdr3_aa: ASSSGQFNQPQH
j_call: TRBJ1-5
v_call: TRBV18

cdr3_aa: ASSVAPDRVQNEQY
j_call: TRBJ2-7
v_call: TRBV9

cdr3_aa: ASSVSGSSYNEQF
j_call: TRBJ2-1
v_call: TRBV9

cdr3_aa: ASSEYIREKLF
j_call: TRBJ1-4
v_call: TRBV25-1

cdr3_aa: ASSLGPASGANVLT
j_call: TRBJ2-6
v_call: TRBV4-1

cdr3_aa: ASSYRRTFTGELF
j_call: TRBJ2-2
v_call: TRBV6-5

cdr3_aa: ASSSPGPDTQY
j_call: TRBJ2-3
v_call: TRBV28

cdr3_aa: ASSLSWADTQY
j_call: TRBJ2-3
v_call: TRBV6-5

cdr3_aa: ASSSMDSSYNEQF
j_call: TRBJ2-1
v_call: TRBV5-1

cdr3_aa: ASSWGGTDTQY
j_call: TRBJ2-3
v_call: TRBV5-1

cdr3_aa: ASRETHSWGYT
j_call: TRBJ1-2
v_call: TRBV28

cdr3_aa: SVGIGQGRTDTQY
j_call: TRBJ2-3
v_call: TRBV29-1

cdr3_aa: ASSQVLLRGEAPGSYEQY
j_call: TRBJ2-7
v_call: TRBV4-3

cdr3_aa: ASRYGGPGTEAF
j_call: TRBJ1-1
v_call: TRBV27

cdr3_aa: ASSESGFLYGYT
j_call: TRBJ1-2
v_call: TRBV6-1

cdr3_aa: ASSQDRAGGAFDGYT
j_call: TRBJ1-2
v_call: TRBV4-1

cdr3_aa: ASSKGSYNEQF
j_call: TRBJ2-1
v_call: TRBV19

cdr3_aa: ASSLDPSGNTIY
j_call: TRBJ1-3
v_call: TRBV5-4